By share of the sample, the clone carrying this TCR beta chain is medium-sized. The sample comes from a study of immune characterization of retroperitoneal liposarcoma. Looked up from germline, CDR1 is SGHTA and CDR2 is FQGNSA. The CDR3 runs to 16 residues. TCRdb redid the calling of the PCR reads with MiXCR, one entry per CDR3 protein. The profile shows approximately 9,700 distinct CDR3 sequences, 28% of them singletons. This clonotype originated in a male donor with retroperitoneal liposarcoma. The chain employs TRBV7-2 and TRBJ2-1, with 9 bases identical to TRBD2. The better agreement between TRBJ2-7 and the DNA end casts doubt on the J call. The sample was tumor tissue. CDR3 nucleotides: TGTGCCAGCAGCCGTAGCGGGAGAAGGTCCTACAATGAGCAGTACTTC. Amino acids: CASSRSGRRSYNEQYF.